Here is one T cell receptor (beta chain) with its context. These data originate in a study of T cell responses to AZD1222 COVID-19 vaccine. TCRdb keeps only in-frame clones here, not all; method: immunoSEQ multiplex PCR. The sample has under 35,000 clones, roughly 90% seen once. Germline-derived CDR1 and CDR2 are SGHRS and YFSETQ. Trimming took off 1 base at V and 6 bases at J, with 17 bases between the two ends. CDR3 size: 16 residues. The chain joins TRBV5-1 to TRBJ1-5, with a weak D call TRBD1 (6 bases). The sequence derives from an adult who received the AZD1222 COVID-19 vaccine. Sequenced material: peripheral blood, taken 28 days after the second AZD1222 dose. In DNA form, the CDR3 reads TGCGCCAGCAGCTTGATGGGGCCCGAGGGGGGTCAGCCCCAGCATTTT. It is translated as CASSLMGPEGGQPQHF. The full variable domain, in which reference TRBV5-1 and TRBJ1-5 provide the parts outside the CDR3, is KAGVTQTPRYLIKTRGQQVTLSCSPISGHRSVSWYQQTPGQGLQFLFEYFSETQRNKGNFPGRFSGRQFSNSRSEMNVSTLELGDSALYLCASSLMGPEGGQPQHFGDGTRLSIL.